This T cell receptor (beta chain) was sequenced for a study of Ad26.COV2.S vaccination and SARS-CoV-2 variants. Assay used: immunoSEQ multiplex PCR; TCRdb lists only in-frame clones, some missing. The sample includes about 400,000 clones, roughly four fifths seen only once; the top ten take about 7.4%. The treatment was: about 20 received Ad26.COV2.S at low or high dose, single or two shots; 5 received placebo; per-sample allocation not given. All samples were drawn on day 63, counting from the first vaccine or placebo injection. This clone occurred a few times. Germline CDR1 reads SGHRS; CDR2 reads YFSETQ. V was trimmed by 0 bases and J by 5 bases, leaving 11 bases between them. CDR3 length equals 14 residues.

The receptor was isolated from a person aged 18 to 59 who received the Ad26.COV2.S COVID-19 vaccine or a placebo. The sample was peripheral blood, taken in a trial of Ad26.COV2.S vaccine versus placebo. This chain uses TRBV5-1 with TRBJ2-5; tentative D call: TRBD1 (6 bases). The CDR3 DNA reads TGCGCCAGCAGCTTGGCTCCAGGGGAGGAGACCCAGTACTTC. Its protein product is CASSLAPGEETQYF.